The 2 T cell receptor beta chains presented below share a single source sample, sequenced in a study of T cell responses to AZD1222 COVID-19 vaccine. The assay was immunoSEQ multiplex PCR, and TCRdb's table has in-frame clones only and misses some. Among about 86,000 clones listed, more than 75% were seen once. The source was peripheral blood, collected on day 0 of AZD1222 vaccination. The receptors shown here come from an adult in good health.

The chain employs TRBV7-2 and TRBJ2-5; D unresolved. Germline CDR1 is SGHTA and CDR2 is FQGNSA. V shed 2 bases and J shed 2 bases, with 6 bases lying between them. This CDR3 is 13 amino acids long. CDR3 nucleotide sequence: TGTGCCAGCAGCTTAACCCCTCAAGAGACCCAGTACTTC. It codes for CASSLTPQETQYF.

This clone was detected once. The V call is TRBV7-9, the J call TRBJ1-1; 10 bases are a match to TRBD1. J was trimmed by 6 bases and V by 8 bases; bases with no gene match: 9. CDR1 is SEHNR and CDR2 is FQNEAQ in the germline V gene (reference sequence). This CDR3 spans 14 amino acids. The chain's CDR3 is CASSRPGTGAEAFF. CDR3 DNA sequence: TGTGCCAGCTCTCGTCCAGGGACAGGGGCTGAAGCTTTCTTT.